These 21 T cell receptor beta chains were sequenced from one sample in a study of OX40 agonist ivuxolimab in advanced cancers. Produced via immunoSEQ multiplex PCR; TCRdb's table is partial and in-frame only. The sample lists 25,000 to 30,000 clones; roughly four fifths were seen once. Source: CD4+ or CD8+ T cells sorted from blood, taken in a trial of the OX40 agonist ivuxolimab. These receptors were obtained from an adult with an advanced solid tumor such as melanoma, head and neck, liver or kidney cancer.

V is TRBV13 and J is TRBJ1-6; D gene unclear. In germline, CDR1 is PRHDT, CDR2 FYEKMQ (reference sequence). The CDR3 is 13 amino acids. V was trimmed by 0 bases and J by 7 bases, leaving 4 bases between them. This CDR3 is CASSLGENSPLHF. For the CDR3, the DNA is TGTGCCAGCAGCTTAGGGGAGAATTCACCCCTCCACTTT. Variable domain in full (rest from reference TRBV13 and TRBJ1-6): AAGVIQSPRHLIKEKRETATLKCYPIPRHDTVYWYQQGPGQDPQFLISFYEKMQSDKGSIPDRFSAQQFSDYHSELNMSSLELGDSALYFCASSLGENSPLHFGNGTRLTVT.

A few counts support this clone. V gene TRBV30 combines with J gene TRBJ2-2; D gene ambiguous. The germline V gene has CDR1 GTSNPN and CDR2 SVGIG (reference sequence). CDR3 size: 12 residues. V was cut by 3 bases and J by 3 bases, with 5 bases left in between. For the CDR3, the DNA is TGTGCCTGGAGAAGTCACACCGGGGAGCTGTTTTTT. This translates into CAWRSHTGELFF.

The genes are TRBV6-5 and TRBJ2-7; 7 nucleotides align to TRBD1. CDR1 is MNHEY and CDR2 is SVGAGI in the germline V gene. V lost 10 bases, J lost 3 bases, and 9 bases stayed unmatched. The CDR3 covers 13 residues. The CDR3 is CATTGWDSYEQYF. The DNA for the CDR3 is TGTGCCACCACCGGTTGGGACAGCTACGAGCAGTACTTC.

This chain links TRBV11-2 with TRBJ1-1; D not resolved. This CDR3 region has 14 residues. The V gene lost 7 bases and the J gene lost 1 base, with 13 bases spanning the gap. Germline lookup yields CDR1 SGHAT and CDR2 FQNNGV. Written as DNA, the CDR3 is TGTGCCAGCATCACCCCGGGAGGGAACACTGAAGCTTTCTTT. Amino acid sequence: CASITPGGNTEAFF.

DNA of the CDR3: TGTGCCAGTAGGTTGGGACAGGCCGCCGAGAACACCGGGGAGCTGTTTTTT. This gives the protein CASRLGQAAENTGELFF. The chain employs TRBV19 and TRBJ2-2; 8 positions match TRBD1. Trimming took 6 bases from V and 1 from J; bases not matched to a gene: 10. This CDR3 has 17 residues. Germline CDR1 reads LNHDA; CDR2 reads SQIVND (reference sequence).

This clone was seen only a few times. The chain uses TRBV30 and TRBJ2-7, with D hard to call. CDR1 is GTSNPN and CDR2 is SVGIG in the germline V gene (reference sequence). V gave up 0 bases and J gave up 3 bases, with 6 bases separating them. This CDR3 is built from 12 residues. The CDR3 sequence is CAWSVADYEQYF. The CDR3 DNA reads as TGTGCCTGGAGTGTTGCGGACTACGAGCAGTACTTC.

This chain links TRBV29-1 with TRBJ2-1; D not resolved. Germline CDR1 SQVTM, CDR2 ANQGSEA. The CDR3 loop spans 13 amino acids. V gave up 1 base and J gave up 7 bases, with 11 bases separating them. CDR3 sequence: CSVEGQVKNEQFF. In nucleotides, the CDR3 is TGCAGCGTTGAAGGTCAGGTGAAGAATGAGCAGTTCTTC.

The count of this clone is one. The chain recombines TRBV27 with TRBJ2-5, with D possibly TRBD2 on 6 matching bases. Germline CDR1 is MNHEY and CDR2 is SMNVEV (reference sequence). The CDR3 spans 16 residues. Trimming pared 3 bases from V and 2 bases from J, leaving 16 bases between. The CDR3 loop reads CASSFSLRGTQETQYF. The DNA for the CDR3 is TGTGCCAGCAGTTTTAGTTTGCGGGGCACTCAAGAGACCCAGTACTTC.

V gene TRBV4-3 combines with J gene TRBJ2-7; TRBD1 agrees at 8 bases. V shed 1 base and J 3 bases; nucleotides not matched to a gene: 8. The CDR3 is 16 residues long. In germline, CDR1 is LGHNA, CDR2 YSLEER. The CDR3 loop is CASSQVGADRVYEQYF. As DNA, the CDR3 is TGCGCCAGCAGCCAAGTCGGGGCGGACAGGGTCTACGAGCAGTACTTC.

V usage is TRBV13 and J usage is TRBJ1-1; maybe TRBD1 (6 bases). Germline loops: CDR1 PRHDT, CDR2 FYEKMQ (reference sequence). CDR3 length equals 16 residues. Trimming removed 5 bases from V and 3 bases from J, with 19 bases in between. CDR3 amino acids: CASSVRGSGRDTEAFF. The CDR3 DNA reads TGTGCCAGCAGCGTCAGGGGTTCGGGTCGGGACACTGAAGCTTTCTTT.

This clone was observed a few times. The chain joins TRBV7-8 to TRBJ2-2; D is possibly TRBD1 or TRBD2 (6 bases each). Looked up from germline, CDR1 is SGHVS and CDR2 is FQNEAQ. The V and J ends lost 2 bases and 4 bases respectively, with 11 bases between them. The CDR3 contains 15 residues. The CDR3 reads CASSLWGAPTGELFF. The CDR3 region has the DNA TGTGCCAGCAGCTTATGGGGGGCCCCCACCGGGGAGCTGTTTTTT.

The chain couples TRBV23-1 to TRBJ1-2; perhaps TRBD1 as D (5 bases). TRBV23-1 qualifies as an ORF whose function is uncertain. V dropped 4 bases and J dropped 4 bases, with 13 bases sitting between them. The CDR3 runs 14 residues. CDR3 coding DNA: TGCGCCAGCAGTCTATCGCCGAGGGGCTATGGCTACACCTTC. This codes for CASSLSPRGYGYTF.

There are a few counts of this clone. V and J are TRBV2 and TRBJ2-1; 11 nucleotides agree with TRBD2. The J segment lost 8 bases and the V segment lost 4 bases, leaving 7 bases of the junction unmatched. Germline V gives CDR1 SNHLY, CDR2 FYNNEI. The CDR3 spans 15 residues. The CDR3 here is CASSVDSGGADEQFF. DNA for the CDR3: TGTGCCAGCAGTGTGGATAGCGGGGGGGCAGATGAGCAGTTCTTC. Full variable domain (rest looked up from reference TRBV2 and TRBJ2-1): EPEVTQTPSHQVTQMGQEVILRCVPISNHLYFYWYRQILGQKVEFLVSFYNNEISEKSEIFDDQFSVERPDGSNFTLKIRSTKLEDSAMYFCASSVDSGGADEQFFGPGTRLTVL.

The chain joins TRBV9 to TRBJ2-1; TRBD2 agrees at 9 bases. J gave up 6 bases and V 4 bases, and 8 bases lay outside the gene matches. The CDR3 is 15 residues long. Germline CDR1 is SGDLS and CDR2 is YYNGEE. The CDR3 reads CASSPDSGGFNEQFF. The CDR3 region has the DNA TGTGCCAGCAGCCCTGACAGCGGGGGGTTCAATGAGCAGTTCTTC.

V usage is TRBV15 and J usage is TRBJ1-2; D unclear. The germline V gene has CDR1 LNHNV and CDR2 YYDKDF (reference sequence). Trimming pared 3 bases from V and 6 bases from J, leaving 8 bases between. This CDR3 has 12 amino acids. The CDR3 loop reads CATSRERDGYTF. In nucleotides, the CDR3 is TGTGCCACCAGCAGGGAGAGGGATGGCTACACCTTC. The full variable domain, with the rest looked up from reference TRBV15 and TRBJ1-2, is DAMVIQNPRYQVTQFGKPVTLSCSQTLNHNVMYWYQQKSSQAPKLLFHYYDKDFNNEADTPDNFQSRRPNTSFCFLDIRSPGLGDTAMYLCATSRERDGYTFGSGTRLTVV.

The CDR3 DNA reads TGTGCCAGCAGACAGCACCAAGAGACCCAGTACTTC. This codes for CASRQHQETQYF. J is TRBJ2-5 and V is TRBV11-1; no definite D call. The CDR3 has 12 amino acids. Trimming left V 6 bases short and J 0 bases short, with 5 bases between. Germline lookup yields CDR1 SGHAT and CDR2 FQDESV (reference sequence).

The genes are TRBV9 and TRBJ2-3; 10 nucleotides align to TRBD1. CDR1 is SGDLS and CDR2 is YYNGEE in the germline V gene. J gave up 0 bases and V 4 bases, and 5 bases lay outside the gene matches. The CDR3 has 16 residues. The CDR3 nucleotides read TGTGCCAGCAGCCCCGGGACAGGGGAGAGCACAGATACGCAGTATTTT. It encodes CASSPGTGESTDTQYF.

This clone has a handful of counts. The chain recombines TRBV6-1 with TRBJ2-2; possible D gene TRBD2, 6 bases. Trimming cost V 3 bases and J 6 bases, with 20 bases left between them. CDR1 and CDR2 from the germline V gene are MNHNS and SASEGT. This CDR3 region has 17 residues. CDR3 residues: CASSDPLRGSYPGELFF. CDR3 bases: TGTGCCAGCAGTGATCCTCTCCGGGGGAGTTATCCCGGGGAGCTGTTTTTT.

The V gene is TRBV6-1, the J gene TRBJ2-3; TRBD2 matches 10 bases. The CDR3 consists of 15 residues. In germline, CDR1 is MNHNS, CDR2 SASEGT. With 5 bases clipped from V and 4 bases from J, the junction kept 6 bases outside the gene matches. CDR3 region: CASSFPSGGADTQYF. The CDR3 DNA reads as TGTGCCAGCAGTTTCCCTAGCGGGGGTGCAGATACGCAGTATTTT.

The CDR3 coding sequence is TGTGCCAGCAGAACGCGACAGGGTAGCAATCAGCCCCAGCATTTT. The encoded protein is CASRTRQGSNQPQHF. The V call is TRBV6-6, the J call TRBJ1-5; 7 positions match TRBD1. CDR3 length: 15 residues. The germline gives CDR1 MNHNY, CDR2 SVGAGI (reference sequence). V gave up 6 bases and J gave up 0 bases; unmatched junction bases: 5.

CDR3 in amino acids: CASSLVSDSNYGYTF. Here the CDR3 DNA reads TGTGCCAGCAGCTTAGTTTCGGACAGCAACTATGGCTACACCTTC. The rearrangement joins TRBV7-8 to TRBJ1-2, with D possibly TRBD1 on 6 matching bases. The ends were cut back, 1 base at V and 2 bases at J, with 11 bases in the middle. Germline lookup yields CDR1 SGHVS and CDR2 FQNEAQ. This CDR3 spans 15 amino acids.